This TCR beta chain was sequenced for a study of metastatic and nonmetastatic thyroid tumors. This CDR3 has 14 residues. CDR1 and CDR2 (germline): LGHDT, YNNKEL (reference sequence). The germline V and J ends were trimmed by 1 base and 7 bases, with 10 bases remaining between them. Points on this clone: The antigen is undetermined.

Using MiXCR, TCRdb reanalyzed the PCR reads. The table includes around 22,000 clones, 20% to 25% detected once. Not a single patient had been given any form of treatment at any point before undergoing thyroid surgery. Overall study findings and caveats: Patients with malignant thyroid tumors reportedly had significantly higher TCR beta diversity than those with benign nodules, in blood and tumor.

Sequencing was done on a sample of tumor tissue. V usage is TRBV3-1 and J usage is TRBJ1-4; D gene unclear. This TCR was recovered from a female donor with papillary thyroid cancer or a benign thyroid nodule (not recorded which). Some clones in this sample may be carry-over from other donors' samples. The CDR3 spells CASSQGLTIEKLFF. The DNA for the CDR3 is TGTGCCAGCAGCCAAGGACTGACGATTGAAAAACTGTTTTTT. The whole variable domain, filled in from reference TRBV3-1 and TRBJ1-4, reads DTAVSQTPKYLVTQMGNDKSIKCEQNLGHDTMYWYKQDSKKFLKIMFSYNNKELIINETVPNRFSPKSPDKAHLNLHINSLELGDSAVYFCASSQGLTIEKLFFGSGTQLSVL.